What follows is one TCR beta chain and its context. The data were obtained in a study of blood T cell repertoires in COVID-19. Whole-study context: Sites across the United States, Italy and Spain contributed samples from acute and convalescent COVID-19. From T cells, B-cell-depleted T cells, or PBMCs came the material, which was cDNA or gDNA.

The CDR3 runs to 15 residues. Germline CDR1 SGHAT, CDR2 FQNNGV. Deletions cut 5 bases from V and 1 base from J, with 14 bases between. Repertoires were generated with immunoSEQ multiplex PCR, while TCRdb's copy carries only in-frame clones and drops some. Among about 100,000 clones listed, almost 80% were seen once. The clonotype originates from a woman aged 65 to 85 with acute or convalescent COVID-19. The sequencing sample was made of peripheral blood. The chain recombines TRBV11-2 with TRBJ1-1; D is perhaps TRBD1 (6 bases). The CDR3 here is CASSLTGQWNTEAFF. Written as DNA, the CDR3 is TGTGCCAGCAGCCTTACGGGACAATGGAACACTGAAGCTTTCTTT.